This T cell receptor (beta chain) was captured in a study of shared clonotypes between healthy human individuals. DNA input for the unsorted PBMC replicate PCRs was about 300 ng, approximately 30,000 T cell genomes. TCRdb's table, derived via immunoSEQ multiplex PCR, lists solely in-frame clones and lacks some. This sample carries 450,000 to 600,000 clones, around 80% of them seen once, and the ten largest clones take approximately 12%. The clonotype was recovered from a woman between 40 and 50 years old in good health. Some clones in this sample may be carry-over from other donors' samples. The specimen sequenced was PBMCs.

In DNA form, the CDR3 reads TGTGCCACCAGCAGGGACAGGGTAACCGAGCAGTACTTC. This gives the protein CATSRDRVTEQYF. The J gene is TRBJ2-5, the V gene TRBV15; 8 nucleotides align to TRBD1. The DNA matches TRBJ2-7 better at its end, which makes the J call doubtful. The CDR3 has 13 residues. Germline loops: CDR1 LNHNV, CDR2 YYDKDF (reference sequence).